Below, 32 T cell receptor beta chains from the same sample are listed, as sequenced in a study of T cell responses to AZD1222 COVID-19 vaccine. The assay was immunoSEQ multiplex PCR, and TCRdb's table has in-frame clones only and misses some. The profile shows around 150,000 clones, over 85% of them singletons. Sequencing was performed on peripheral blood, taken 28 days after the second AZD1222 dose. These receptors originate from an adult who received the AZD1222 COVID-19 vaccine.

In DNA form, the CDR3 reads TGTGCCAGCAGTACAGATAGCTACGAGCAGTACTTC. As protein: CASSTDSYEQYF. The chain is built from TRBV12-3 or TRBV12-4 and TRBJ2-7; D call uncertain. The CDR3 length is 12 residues. Trimming cost V 5 bases and J 3 bases, with 8 bases left between them.

In this sample, this clone turned up once. V is TRBV9 and J is TRBJ2-7, with D possibly being TRBD1 or TRBD2 (7 bases each). Germline lookup yields CDR1 SGDLS and CDR2 YYNGEE. V lost 4 bases to trimming and J lost 5 bases, with 16 bases between them. CDR3 length: 14 residues. CDR3 region: CASSLSPGGDEQYF. CDR3 nucleotide sequence: TGTGCCAGCAGCCTCAGCCCAGGGGGGGACGAGCAGTACTTC.

A single count supports this clone. V is TRBV4-1 and J is TRBJ1-1; 7 bases match TRBD1. The V gene end was trimmed by 4 bases and the J gene end by 5 bases; junction bases not matched to a gene: 19. The CDR3 runs to 18 residues. Germline lookup yields CDR1 MGHRA and CDR2 YSYEKL. In DNA form, the CDR3 reads TGCGCCAGCAGCCTAAGTAGGGGGAAAGGGGGCGAGGGGACTGAAGCTTTCTTT. Translated: CASSLSRGKGGEGTEAFF.

V and J are TRBV28 and TRBJ1-5, with a weak D call TRBD1 (6 bases). Germline loops: CDR1 MDHEN, CDR2 SYDVKM. The V end lost 8 bases, the J end lost 6 bases, and 17 bases lay between the germline ends. This CDR3 comprises 14 residues. For the CDR3, the DNA is TGTGCCAGCCAGGGGTACGGACCTAGTCAGCCCCAGCATTTT. It specifies CASQGYGPSQPQHF.

This chain joins TRBV2 and TRBJ2-1, with 10 bases identical to TRBD1. V gave up 6 bases and J gave up 1 base; unmatched junction bases: 3. The CDR3 has 15 residues. CDR1 is SNHLY and CDR2 is FYNNEI in the germline V gene. The CDR3 coding sequence is TGTGCCAGCAGCAAGGACAGGGGGTCCTACAATGAGCAGTTCTTC. Encoded protein: CASSKDRGSYNEQFF.

This chain uses TRBV24-1 with TRBJ1-6; D call uncertain. The CDR3 extends over 13 amino acids. From germline, CDR1 is KGHDR and CDR2 SFDVKD. V was trimmed by 12 bases and J by 6 bases, leaving 14 bases between them. CDR3 sequence: CAGPSLRNSPLHF. Here the CDR3 DNA reads TGTGCCGGACCATCATTGCGTAATTCACCCCTCCACTTT.

The chain recombines TRBV2 with TRBJ1-6, with no clear D. The CDR3 contains 14 residues. Germline CDR1 reads SNHLY; CDR2 reads FYNNEI. Trimming removed 3 bases at V and 8 bases at J, with 11 bases between. The CDR3 spells CASSEERTHSPLHF. DNA of the CDR3: TGTGCCAGCAGTGAGGAGAGAACCCATTCACCCCTCCACTTT.

In DNA form, the CDR3 reads TGTGCCAACCCGGGACCAGCGGAGACCCAGTACTTC. Encoded protein: CANPGPAETQYF. The chain couples TRBV28 to TRBJ2-5; perhaps D is TRBD1 or TRBD2 (5 bases each). Per germline, CDR1 MDHEN and CDR2 SYDVKM. This CDR3 contains 12 residues. Trimming removed 10 bases at V and 5 bases at J, with 14 bases between.

The chain has TRBV4-2 and TRBJ1-1; D not certain. The CDR3 is made up of 15 amino acids. Trimming removed 1 base from V and 4 bases from J, with 13 bases in between. In germline, CDR1 is LGHNA, CDR2 YNFKEQ. The CDR3 DNA reads TGTGCCAGCAGCCAAGTCCTTAATCGGGGCACTGAAGCTTTCTTT. It encodes CASSQVLNRGTEAFF.

The chain has TRBV11-2 and TRBJ2-2; a weak D match, TRBD1 (6 bases). CDR1 and CDR2 from the germline V gene are SGHAT and FQNNGV. V shed 4 bases and J shed 7 bases, with 19 bases lying between them. CDR3 length: 16 amino acids. The CDR3 is CASSSIRDKNVGELFF. DNA of the CDR3: TGTGCCAGCAGCTCCATCCGGGACAAGAACGTCGGGGAGCTGTTTTTT.

The V call is TRBV7-8, the J call TRBJ1-2, with 10 bases aligning to TRBD1. V shed 3 bases and J 7 bases; nucleotides not matched to a gene: 5. The CDR3 has 14 amino acids. Germline-derived CDR1 and CDR2 are SGHVS and FQNEAQ. The CDR3 DNA follows: TGTGCCAGCAGCTTGGGGACAGGGGTGGGTGGCTACACCTTC. Translated: CASSLGTGVGGYTF.

V is TRBV7-3 and J is TRBJ1-2, with TRBD1 identical over 9 bases. The CDR3 is made up of 16 amino acids. CDR1 is SGHTA and CDR2 is FQGTGA in the germline V gene. With 5 bases clipped from V and 4 bases from J, the junction kept 11 bases outside the gene matches. Written as DNA, the CDR3 is TGTGCCAGCAGCCCTCGAGCGGGACAGGGTTCCTATGGCTACACCTTC. It codes for CASSPRAGQGSYGYTF.

This chain links TRBV3-1 (or the pseudogene TRBV3-2) with TRBJ2-3, with 7 positions matching TRBD1. The CDR3 is 15 amino acids. CDR1 and CDR2 from the germline V gene are LGHDT and YNNKEL (reference sequence). V was clipped by 1 base and J by 6 bases; unmatched bases: 7. The DNA for the CDR3 is TGTGCCAGCAGCCAAGTACAGGGGTCCTACGATACGCAGTATTTT. This translates into CASSQVQGSYDTQYF.

The chain employs TRBV4-3 and TRBJ1-1; 7 bases are a match to TRBD1. The CDR3 has 16 amino acids. Unmatched junction bases numbered 8, after V lost 3 bases and J lost 1 base. Germline loops: CDR1 LGHNA, CDR2 YSLEER. CDR3 nucleotides: TGCGCCAGCAGCCAGACACCCGACAGGGCGAACACTGAAGCTTTCTTT. This codes for CASSQTPDRANTEAFF.

V usage is TRBV15 and J usage is TRBJ1-1; no definite D call. This CDR3 has 14 residues. Trimming pared 1 base from V and 6 bases from J, leaving 12 bases between. Germline V gene lookup returns CDR1 LNHNV and CDR2 YYDKDF (reference sequence). CDR3 sequence: CATSRGEERAEAFF. CDR3 sequence (DNA): TGTGCCACCAGCAGAGGGGAGGAACGGGCTGAAGCTTTCTTT.

Concerning this clone itself: Other DNA sequences in the sample encode the same CDR3. V and J are TRBV11-2 and TRBJ1-1, with 7 bases aligning to TRBD1. The V and J ends lost 2 bases and 4 bases, in that order; junction bases with no gene match: 1. The germline V gene encodes CDR1 SGHAT and CDR2 FQNNGV. The CDR3 extends over 13 amino acids. CDR3 nucleotides: TGTGCCAGCAGCTTACCAGGGGGCACTGAAGCTTTCTTT. Translated, it gives CASSLPGGTEAFF.

This chain uses TRBV27 with TRBJ1-1; no reliable D call. The CDR3 runs to 13 residues. Germline loops: CDR1 MNHEY, CDR2 SMNVEV (reference sequence). V lost 2 bases and J 6 bases, leaving 10 bases between the germline ends. In DNA form, the CDR3 reads TGTGCCAGCAGTTTACCGGGTATCTCTGAAGCTTTCTTT. The encoded protein is CASSLPGISEAFF.

The gene calls are TRBV5-1 and TRBJ2-7; D uncertain. The V gene lost 0 bases and the J gene lost 1 base, with 5 bases spanning the gap. Germline V CDR1 and CDR2: SGHRS, YFSETQ. CDR3 length: 13 residues. The CDR3 DNA follows: TGCGCCAGCAGCTTGGGCAGATCCTACGAGCAGTACTTC. Its translation: CASSLGRSYEQYF. Drawing the rest from reference TRBV5-1 and TRBJ2-7, the complete variable domain is KAGVTQTPRYLIKTRGQQVTLSCSPISGHRSVSWYQQTPGQGLQFLFEYFSETQRNKGNFPGRFSGRQFSNSRSEMNVSTLELGDSALYLCASSLGRSYEQYFGPGTRLTVT.

The rearrangement links TRBV3-1 (or the pseudogene TRBV3-2) to TRBJ1-1; possible D gene TRBD1, 6 bases. CDR1 and CDR2 from the germline V gene are LGHDT and YNNKEL (reference sequence). There are 15 residues in the CDR3. Trimming removed 0 bases from V and 11 bases from J, with 19 bases in between. This CDR3 is CASSQDLIYAGGAFF. CDR3 coding DNA: TGTGCCAGCAGCCAAGATTTAATTTATGCGGGGGGCGCTTTCTTT.

CDR3 sequence (DNA): TGTGCCAGCAGCTTAGGTCTAGGGTCCCCTTCCTACGAGCAGTACTTC. Its translation: CASSLGLGSPSYEQYF. This sequence joins TRBV7-6 and TRBJ2-7, with D hard to call. Trimming shortened V by 1 base and J by 1 base, and 14 bases separated the two germline ends. Germline CDR1 reads SGHVS; CDR2 reads FNYEAQ. The CDR3 is 16 residues long.

The DNA of the CDR3 is TGTGCCAGCAGCTCTTGGGCCGCGGGGGGCGAGCAGTACTTC. Translated, it gives CASSSWAAGGEQYF. This chain connects TRBV5-8 to TRBJ2-7; 8 bases are shared with TRBD2. Per the germline V gene, CDR1 is SGHTS and CDR2 is YDEGEE. With 3 bases clipped from V and 6 bases from J, the junction kept 8 bases outside the gene matches. The CDR3 totals 14 residues.

This clone was counted a single time. The V call is TRBV28, the J call TRBJ1-5, with 7 bases matching TRBD1. Trimming at V came to 5 bases and at J to 3 bases, leaving 4 bases not matched to a gene. CDR1 and CDR2 (germline): MDHEN, SYDVKM. The CDR3 loop spans 14 amino acids. For the CDR3, the DNA is TGTGCCAGCAGTACTGGGACAGCCAATCAGCCCCAGCATTTT. This sequence encodes CASSTGTANQPQHF.

J is TRBJ1-2 and V is TRBV6-1; no clear D. CDR3 length equals 12 residues. The V gene's germline CDR1 is MNHNS and CDR2 SASEGT. The V end lost 2 bases, the J end lost 4 bases, and 5 bases lay between the germline ends. The CDR3 protein is CASSETPYGYTF. DNA of the CDR3: TGTGCCAGCAGTGAAACCCCCTATGGCTACACCTTC.

This rearrangement joins TRBV7-9 to TRBJ2-1, with no clear D. V lost 0 bases, J lost 0 bases, and 15 bases lay in between. The CDR3 contains 18 residues. Germline CDR1 is SEHNR and CDR2 is FQNEAQ (reference sequence). CDR3 sequence (DNA): TGTGCCAGCAGCTTAGCATCGAACCTCAGGAGCTCCTACAATGAGCAGTTCTTC. Encoded protein: CASSLASNLRSSYNEQFF. Variable domain in full (rest from reference TRBV7-9 and TRBJ2-1): DTGVSQNPRHKITKRGQNVTFRCDPISEHNRLYWYRQTLGQGPEFLTYFQNEAQLEKSRLLSDRFSAERPKGSFSTLEIQRTEQGDSAMYLCASSLASNLRSSYNEQFFGPGTRLTVL.

The chain uses TRBV7-6 and TRBJ2-2; D perhaps matches TRBD2 (6 bases). The V gene lost 2 bases and the J gene lost 4 bases, with 11 bases spanning the gap. Germline CDR1 is SGHVS and CDR2 is FNYEAQ. This CDR3 region has 15 residues. CDR3 DNA: TGTGCCAGCAGCTTAAGCGGGCTGTCCACCGGGGAGCTGTTTTTT. Amino acid sequence: CASSLSGLSTGELFF.

This rearrangement joins TRBV19 to TRBJ1-5; D is uncertain. Germline V gives CDR1 LNHDA, CDR2 SQIVND (reference sequence). The CDR3 has 15 amino acids. The V end lost 7 bases, the J end lost 5 bases, and 18 bases lay between the germline ends. CDR3 sequence reads: CASIVFSGSDQPQHF. The CDR3 nucleotides read TGTGCCAGTATAGTCTTCTCGGGGTCTGATCAGCCCCAGCATTTT.

The chain is built from TRBV10-3 and TRBJ2-1; a weak D match, TRBD2 (5 bases). CDR3 length: 13 residues. Germline V gene sequence: CDR1 ENHRY, CDR2 SYGVKD. V lost 5 bases and J 8 bases, leaving 13 bases between the germline ends. This chain's CDR3 is CAISNGTRDEQFF. The CDR3 DNA sequence: TGTGCCATCAGTAACGGAACGCGGGATGAGCAGTTCTTC.

This chain joins TRBV18 and TRBJ1-5, with 9 bases identical to TRBD1. V gave up 2 bases and J gave up 6 bases; unmatched junction bases: 11. CDR3 length equals 17 residues. Germline V lookup: CDR1 KGHSH, CDR2 LQKENI. The CDR3 DNA is TGTGCCAGCTCACCATCAAAAGGGACAGGGTACGGTCAGCCCCAGCATTTT. Translation gives CASSPSKGTGYGQPQHF. The variable domain in full, completed from reference TRBV18 and TRBJ1-5, reads NAGVMQNPRHLVRRRGQEARLRCSPMKGHSHVYWYRQLPEEGLKFMVYLQKENIIDESGMPKERFSAEFPKEGPSILRIQQVVRGDSAAYFCASSPSKGTGYGQPQHFGDGTRLSIL.

V and J are TRBV2 and TRBJ1-6; D may be TRBD1 (5 bases). Germline CDR1 is SNHLY and CDR2 is FYNNEI. V was trimmed by 8 bases and J by 9 bases, leaving 23 bases between them. This CDR3 comprises 16 residues. The CDR3 nucleotides are TGTGCCAGCGGGGGGGAGGCAGGGAAAGGTGTTTCACCCCTCCACTTT. It codes for CASGGEAGKGVSPLHF.

This clone has just a few counts. The rearrangement uses TRBV24-1 and TRBJ1-2, with D possibly being TRBD1 (5 bases). V gave up 6 bases and J gave up 7 bases, with 14 bases separating them. This CDR3 is built from 13 residues. Germline CDR1 KGHDR, CDR2 SFDVKD. CDR3 bases: TGTGCCACCAGTCGGAGAGGGGAAGGTGGCTACACCTTC. It translates to CATSRRGEGGYTF.

The chain carries TRBV27 and TRBJ2-7; D gene ambiguous. Germline V gene lookup returns CDR1 MNHEY and CDR2 SMNVEV (reference sequence). V was cut by 5 bases and J by 5 bases, with 16 bases left in between. CDR3 length: 14 amino acids. The CDR3 region has the DNA TGTGCCAGCAGTCCGAACCGTCCCTCAGACGAGCAGTACTTC. Its protein is CASSPNRPSDEQYF.

The V gene is TRBV29-1, the J gene TRBJ1-4; D gene ambiguous. CDR3 size: 13 residues. Germline CDR1 reads SQVTM; CDR2 reads ANQGSEA. With 2 bases removed from V and 8 bases from J, the gap between germline ends came to 12 bases. Here the CDR3 reads CSVESRHGEKLFF. CDR3 in DNA: TGCAGCGTTGAAAGCAGGCACGGCGAAAAACTGTTTTTT.